What follows is one TCR beta chain and its context. Its cognate antigen is unknown. This entry comes from a study of T cell responses to AZD1222 COVID-19 vaccine. Study conclusions and caveats: Variant regions that are unmutated are reportedly the target of nearly half of spike-specific TCRs. Repertoire samples came only from after the peak T cell response. Donors were mostly white British, more females; clonal diversity possibly underestimated.

Here immunoSEQ multiplex PCR was the method, and the copy in TCRdb shows in-frame clones only, minus some. The data contain approximately 94,000 clones, 80% to 95% of them singletons. This CDR3 contains 14 residues. CDR1 is SGHNT and CDR2 is YENEEA in the germline V gene. Trimming cost V 7 bases and J 4 bases; bases outside gene matches: 5. The chain recombines TRBV11-3 with TRBJ1-3, with 9 nucleotides matching TRBD1. The sequence was obtained from an adult in good health. The source was peripheral blood, collected on day 0 of AZD1222 vaccination. The CDR3 here is CASKGDRVGNTIYF. CDR3 nucleotides: TGTGCCAGCAAGGGGGACAGGGTGGGAAACACCATATATTTT.